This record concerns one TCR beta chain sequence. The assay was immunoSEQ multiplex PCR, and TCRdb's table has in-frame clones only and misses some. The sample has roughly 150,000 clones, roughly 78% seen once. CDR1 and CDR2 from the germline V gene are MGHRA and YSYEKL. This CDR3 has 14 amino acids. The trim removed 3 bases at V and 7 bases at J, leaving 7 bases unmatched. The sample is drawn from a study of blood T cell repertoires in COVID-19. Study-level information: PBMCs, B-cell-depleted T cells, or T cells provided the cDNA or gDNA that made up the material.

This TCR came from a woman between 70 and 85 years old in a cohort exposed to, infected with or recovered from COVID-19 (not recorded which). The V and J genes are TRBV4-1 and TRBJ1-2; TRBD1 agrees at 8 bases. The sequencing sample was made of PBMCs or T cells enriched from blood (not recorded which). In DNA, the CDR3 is TGCGCCAGCAGCCACCCACAGGGGGAGAGTGGCTACACCTTC. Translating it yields CASSHPQGESGYTF.